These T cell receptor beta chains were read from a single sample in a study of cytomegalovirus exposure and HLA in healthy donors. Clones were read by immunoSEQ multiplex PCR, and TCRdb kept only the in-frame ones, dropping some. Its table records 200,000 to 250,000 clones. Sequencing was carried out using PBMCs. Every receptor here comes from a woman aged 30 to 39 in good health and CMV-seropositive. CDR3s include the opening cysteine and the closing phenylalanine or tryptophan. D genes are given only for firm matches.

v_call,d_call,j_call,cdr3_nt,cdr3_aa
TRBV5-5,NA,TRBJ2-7,TGTGCCAGCAGCGGGGACAATCGCGAGCAGTACTTC,CASSGDNREQYF
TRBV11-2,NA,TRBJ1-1,TGTGCCAGCAGCTTAGAGTCTGCTGAAGCTTTCTTT,CASSLESAEAFF
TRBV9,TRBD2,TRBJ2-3,TGTGCCAGCAGCGGTAGCGGGAGTGATACAGATACGCAGTATTTT,CASSGSGSDTDTQYF
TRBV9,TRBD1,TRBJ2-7,TGTGCCAGCAGCGTGGACAGGGGCTCCTACGAGCAGTACTTC,CASSVDRGSYEQYF
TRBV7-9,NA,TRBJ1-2,TGTGCCAGCAGCCCTCCTTCCCTAGGGACACGATATGGCTACACCTTC,CASSPPSLGTRYGYTF
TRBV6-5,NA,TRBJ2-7,TGTGCCAGCAGTGCGACACCCTTATCCTACGAGCAGTACTTC,CASSATPLSYEQYF
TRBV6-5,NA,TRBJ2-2,TGTGCCAGCAGATCAACAGGGTACACCGAGGAGCTGTTTTTT,CASRSTGYTEELFF
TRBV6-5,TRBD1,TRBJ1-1,TGTGCCAGCAGTTTAACAGGGGTTCTAAACACTGAAGCTTTCTTT,CASSLTGVLNTEAFF
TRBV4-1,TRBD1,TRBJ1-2,TGCGCCAGCAGCCAAGTTGGTCGGAGGGGGACAGCATCTAACTATGGCTACACCTTC,CASSQVGRRGTASNYGYTF
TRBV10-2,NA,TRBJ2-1,TGCGCCAGCCGGACTTGGCCCGAAACGCAGTTCTTC,CASRTWPETQFF
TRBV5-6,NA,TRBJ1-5,TGTGCCAGCAGCTTGGGCAGAATCAATCAGCCCCAGCATTTT,CASSLGRINQPQHF
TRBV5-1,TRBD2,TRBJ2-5,TGCGCCAGCAGCTTGTCTGCTAGCGGGGGGCGGACCCAGTACTTC,CASSLSASGGRTQYF
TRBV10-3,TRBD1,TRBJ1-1,TGTGCCATCAGTGAGACGGGACAGATAATGAACACTGAAGCTTTCTTT,CAISETGQIMNTEAFF
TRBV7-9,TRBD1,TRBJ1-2,TGTGCCAGCAGCTTACGACAGGGAGCTAACTATGGCTACACCTTC,CASSLRQGANYGYTF
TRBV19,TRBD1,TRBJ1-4,TGTGCCAGTAGCTCATCACAGGGGGCTAATGAAAAACTGTTTTTT,CASSSSQGANEKLFF
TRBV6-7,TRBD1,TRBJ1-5,TGTGCCAGCAGACGGACAGGGGGCACGAATCAGCCCCAGCATTTT,CASRRTGGTNQPQHF
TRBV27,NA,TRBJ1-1,TGTGCCAGCAGTGCCCGACAGAACACTGAAGCTTTCTTT,CASSARQNTEAFF
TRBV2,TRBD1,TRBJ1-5,TGTGCCAGCAGTGCGACAGGGACTCACAATCAGCCCCAGCATTTT,CASSATGTHNQPQHF
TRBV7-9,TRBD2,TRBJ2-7,TGTGCCAGCAGCTTAGCGGCGGGAGGGCTTTACGAGCAGTACTTC,CASSLAAGGLYEQYF
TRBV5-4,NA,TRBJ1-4,TGTGCCAGCAACATTTTTCACGCATTTTCGGGGGGCATAGGTGAAAAACTGTTTTTT,CASNIFHAFSGGIGEKLFF
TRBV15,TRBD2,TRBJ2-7,TGTGCCACCAGCGCCCTAAGTAGCGGGAACTACGAGCAGTACTTC,CATSALSSGNYEQYF
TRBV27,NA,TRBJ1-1,TGTGCCAGCAGTTCCCAGGGGCAAAGCACTGAAGCTTTCTTT,CASSSQGQSTEAFF
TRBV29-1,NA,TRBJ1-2,TGCAGCGTGGAATCAGGGGCCTATGGCTACACCTTC,CSVESGAYGYTF
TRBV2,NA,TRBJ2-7,TGTGCCAGCAGTGAGGGCGTCTCCTACGAGCAGTACTTC,CASSEGVSYEQYF
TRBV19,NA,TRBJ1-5,TGTGCCAGTAGTATCACAGGGACTCAGCCCCAGCATTTT,CASSITGTQPQHF
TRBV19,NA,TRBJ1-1,TGTGCCAGTAGCCCAAGCGGGCGGATGAACACTGAAGCTTTCTTT,CASSPSGRMNTEAFF
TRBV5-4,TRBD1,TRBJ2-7,TGTGCCAGCAGCTTGGGAGGGGGCAACTACGAGCAGTACTTC,CASSLGGGNYEQYF
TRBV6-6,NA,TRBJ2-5,TGTGCCAGCAGTCTAGCTCAAGAGACCCAGTACTTC,CASSLAQETQYF
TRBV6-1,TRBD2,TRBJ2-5,TGTGCCAGCAGTGATGGACTAGCGATCCAAGAGACCCAGTACTTC,CASSDGLAIQETQYF
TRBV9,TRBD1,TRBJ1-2,TGTGCCAGCAGCGTAGCGACAGGGGATGGCTACACCTTC,CASSVATGDGYTF
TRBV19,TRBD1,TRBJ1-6,TGTGCCAGTAGTCCTCGACAGGGCACGGGGTATAATTCACCCCTCCACTTT,CASSPRQGTGYNSPLHF
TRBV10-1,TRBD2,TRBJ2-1,TGCGCCAGCAGTGAGACTAGCGGGAGTGGAGGGGATGAGCAGTTCTTC,CASSETSGSGGDEQFF
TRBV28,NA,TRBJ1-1,TGTGCCAGCAGTCCCTCAGAGACAGGACCGGGCACTGAAGCTTTCTTT,CASSPSETGPGTEAFF
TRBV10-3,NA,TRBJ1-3,TGTGCCATCAGTGAGCCGGCTGGAAACACCATATATTTT,CAISEPAGNTIYF
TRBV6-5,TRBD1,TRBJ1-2,TGTGCCAGCAGTCGGTGGGACAGCAGCGATGGCTACACCTTC,CASSRWDSSDGYTF
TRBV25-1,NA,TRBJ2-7,TGTGCCGGCAGTGAATCATCAGACTTCTACGAGCAGTACTTC,CAGSESSDFYEQYF
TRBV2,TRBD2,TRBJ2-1,TGTGCCAGCAGTGAAGATAGTCTAGCGGGAGCAGAAGAGCAGTTCTTC,CASSEDSLAGAEEQFF
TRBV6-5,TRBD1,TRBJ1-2,TGTGCCAGCAGTCAGGGGGAACTATATGGCTACACCTTC,CASSQGELYGYTF
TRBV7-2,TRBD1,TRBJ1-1,TGTGCCAGCAGCTTAGGGAGGGGGCCTGAAGCTTTCTTT,CASSLGRGPEAFF
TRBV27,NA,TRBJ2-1,TGTGCCAGCAGTTTATCTACTAGGATAAATGAGCAGTTCTTC,CASSLSTRINEQFF
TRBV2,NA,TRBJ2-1,TGTGCCAGCAGTGACGTCCCCGGTGGTGAGCAGTTCTTC,CASSDVPGGEQFF
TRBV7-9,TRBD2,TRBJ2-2,TGTGCCCCTACGGGACTACCAAACACCGGGGAGCTGTTTTTT,CAPTGLPNTGELFF
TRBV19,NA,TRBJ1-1,TGTGCCAGTAGTGGTAACAGGGTCTTGGGAAAAAATGAAGCTTTCTTT,CASSGNRVLGKNEAFF
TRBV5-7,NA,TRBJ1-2,TGTGCCAGCAGCCCCCCGGACACCTTCATTGGGCCCTATGGCTACACCTTC,CASSPPDTFIGPYGYTF
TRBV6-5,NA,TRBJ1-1,TGTGCCAGCAGTGAACGGGGGATACCCACTGAAGCTTTCTTT,CASSERGIPTEAFF
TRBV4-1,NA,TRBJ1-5,TGCGCCAGCAGCCTCACAGGGTCGAGCAATCAGCCCCAGCATTTT,CASSLTGSSNQPQHF
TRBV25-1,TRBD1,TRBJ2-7,TGTGCCAGCAGTGAAGGCAGGGGGATCAACGAGCAGTACTTC,CASSEGRGINEQYF
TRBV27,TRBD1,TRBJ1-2,TGTGCCAGCAGTTCTACAGGGGGCGGCTATGGCTACACCTTC,CASSSTGGGYGYTF
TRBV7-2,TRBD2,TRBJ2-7,TGTGCCAGCAGCCTCCGGGACTATACCTACGAGCAGTACTTC,CASSLRDYTYEQYF
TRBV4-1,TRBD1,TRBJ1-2,TGCGCCAGCAGCCAGGACAGGGTGGGAGGCTACACCTTC,CASSQDRVGGYTF
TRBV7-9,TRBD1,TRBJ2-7,TGTGCCAGCAGCTCCACCGAGGGGACAGAAGTCTATCGGCTCCACGAGCAGTACTTC,CASSSTEGTEVYRLHEQYF
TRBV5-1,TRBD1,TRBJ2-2,TGCGCCAGCAGATTTCGACAGGGGGCCGGGGAGCTGTTTTTT,CASRFRQGAGELFF
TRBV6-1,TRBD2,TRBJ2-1,TGTGCCAGCAGTGAAGAAGCGGGGGGTATCGCTGCTCTGTTCTTC,CASSEEAGGIAALFF
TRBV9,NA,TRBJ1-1,TGTGCCAGCAGCCCGGGTATGGACACTGAAGCTTTCTTT,CASSPGMDTEAFF
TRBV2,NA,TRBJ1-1,TGTGCCAGCAGGGGGATAGGGGGGAACACTGAAGCTTTCTTT,CASRGIGGNTEAFF
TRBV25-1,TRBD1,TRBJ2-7,TGTGCCAGCAGTATCGGGACAGGCCAGCAGTACTTC,CASSIGTGQQYF